Given below is one T cell receptor (beta chain) in context. The isolated RNA, all of it, was reverse transcribed, so expressed TCRB transcripts were what got sequenced. Clones were sequenced by immunoSEQ multiplex PCR, and TCRdb holds only the in-frame ones, with some missing. This sample yields around 200,000 clones, of which about 13% are seen a single time; 0.55% to 0.8% belongs to the top ten. Germline CDR1 is ENHRY and CDR2 is SYGVKD. The CDR3 runs 14 residues. V was pared by 3 bases and J by 5 bases, with 14 bases between. This entry comes from a study of beta chain features in type 1 diabetes. The authors obtained over 95% purity in all sorted populations.

Sequenced: central memory CD4+ T cells from blood. This sequence originates from a woman aged 18-35 years in good health. The rearrangement uses TRBV10-3 and TRBJ2-7; tentatively, D is TRBD2 (6 bases). CDR3 nucleotides: TGTGCCATCAGTGAACGGGCGGGGTTGGACGAGCAGTACTTC. Protein product: CAISERAGLDEQYF.